The rows below give T cell receptor beta chains drawn from one sample of a study of a mutant IDH1 vaccine in newly diagnosed glioma. These receptors lack a known antigen. Sequenced by immunoSEQ multiplex PCR; TCRdb stores in-frame clones only, minus some. The sample holds 60,000 to 75,000 clones, around 90% seen once. Source: PBMCs, taken from a glioma patient whose treatment included an IDH1 peptide vaccine. The receptors derive from a man aged 30 to 45 with glioma. The CDR3 runs from the conserved cysteine through the conserved F or W. The D gene is left open where the match is weak. The size of a clone is reported for some rows only, either as once, few or many, or as a class for expanded clones.

D,J,size,V,CDR3,DNA
-,TRBJ1-6,-,TRBV6-6,CASSFQGWGSPLHF,TGTGCCAGCAGTTTCCAGGGTTGGGGTTCACCCCTCCACTTT
-,TRBJ2-1,-,TRBV28,CASSFPHVGYNEQFF,TGTGCCAGCAGTTTTCCCCATGTGGGATACAATGAGCAGTTCTTC
-,TRBJ2-3,-,TRBV30,CAWSGTPLSTDTQYF,TGTGCCTGGTCCGGGACTCCCTTGAGCACAGATACGCAGTATTTT
TRBD1,TRBJ1-1,-,TRBV19,CASSISFGRGENTEAFF,TGTGCCAGTAGTATCAGTTTTGGCAGGGGGGAGAACACTGAAGCTTTCTTT
-,TRBJ2-3,-,TRBV9,CASSAGTSTDTQYF,TGTGCCAGCAGCGCCGGGACTAGCACAGATACGCAGTATTTT
-,TRBJ2-2,once,TRBV5-1,CASISLPGGIGETGELFF,TGCGCCAGCATCTCCCTCCCCGGAGGGATAGGTGAGACCGGGGAGCTGTTTTTT
-,TRBJ2-7,-,TRBV10-2,CASGPNYEQYF,TGCGCCAGCGGCCCCAACTACGAGCAGTACTTC
-,TRBJ2-4,few,TRBV10-3,CAISAGGIIQYF,TGTGCCATCAGTGCCGGAGGGATCATTCAGTACTTC
-,TRBJ1-1,-,TRBV7-2,CASSFGVPNTEAFF,TGTGCCAGCAGCTTTGGGGTCCCAAACACTGAAGCTTTCTTT
TRBD1,TRBJ2-5,-,TRBV30,CAWQTGGSGTQYF,TGTGCCTGGCAGACAGGGGGAAGTGGGACCCAGTACTTC
-,TRBJ1-2,-,TRBV7-9,CASSLGVHRDFGYTF,TGTGCCAGCAGCTTAGGAGTTCACAGAGATTTTGGCTACACCTTC
TRBD1,TRBJ1-2,-,TRBV7-9,CASSLLDRATNGYTF,TGTGCCAGCAGCTTATTGGACAGGGCAACTAACGGCTACACCTTC
TRBD1,TRBJ2-2,-,TRBV10-3,CAISEGTGRGNTGELFF,TGTGCCATCAGTGAGGGGACAGGAAGGGGGAACACCGGGGAGCTGTTTTTT
-,TRBJ1-3,-,TRBV7-9,CASSLGGNTIYF,TGTGCCAGCAGCTTAGGTGGAAACACCATATATTTT
-,TRBJ2-1,-,TRBV5-1,CASSLGGATYNEQFF,TGCGCCAGCAGCTTAGGGGGGGCCACCTACAATGAGCAGTTCTTC
TRBD2,TRBJ2-7,-,TRBV5-4,CASSAGTSGSYEQYF,TGTGCCAGCAGCGCTGGGACTAGCGGGAGCTACGAGCAGTACTTC
TRBD1,TRBJ1-3,once,TRBV30,CARTGSGNTIYF,TGTGCCCGGACAGGCTCTGGAAACACCATATATTTT
-,TRBJ2-7,-,TRBV5-4,CASSLPRDGDGQYF,TGTGCCAGCAGCCTCCCACGGGACGGCGACGGGCAGTACTTC
-,TRBJ1-5,few,TRBV19,CASSMEDNQPQHF,TGTGCCAGTAGTATGGAGGACAATCAGCCCCAGCATTTT
-,TRBJ2-7,-,TRBV30,CAGRDGVYEQYF,TGTGCCGGACGGGACGGAGTCTACGAGCAGTACTTC
-,TRBJ1-2,-,TRBV27,CASSLGGVGYTF,TGTGCCAGCAGTTTAGGAGGTGTTGGCTACACCTTC
TRBD2,TRBJ2-2,-,TRBV5-1,CASSSFSGGANTGELFF,TGCGCCAGCAGCTCCTTTAGCGGGGGGGCGAACACCGGGGAGCTGTTTTTT
TRBD1,TRBJ2-7,-,TRBV7-2,CASSLDTGQGYEQYF,TGTGCCAGCAGCTTAGATACAGGACAGGGCTACGAGCAGTACTTC
TRBD1,TRBJ1-2,-,TRBV11-2,CASSFVGGGGGYTF,TGTGCCAGCAGCTTTGTAGGGGGCGGAGGTGGCTACACCTTC
-,TRBJ2-7,-,TRBV28,CASSSHEGGRVEQYF,TGTGCCAGCAGTTCCCATGAGGGTGGCAGGGTCGAGCAGTACTTC
-,TRBJ2-7,few,TRBV15,CATSIGVGAGYEQYF,TGTGCCACCAGCATAGGGGTAGGGGCAGGCTACGAGCAGTACTTC
-,TRBJ2-5,once,TRBV2,CASSQLATQYF,TGTGCCAGCAGTCAACTTGCGACCCAGTACTTC
-,TRBJ2-1,few,TRBV28,CASSPLRYNEQFF,TGTGCCAGCAGCCCCCTTCGTTACAATGAGCAGTTCTTC
-,TRBJ2-7,-,TRBV27,CASSRGRLTVSYEQYF,TGTGCCAGCAGTCGAGGCCGACTAACCGTCTCCTACGAGCAGTACTTC
TRBD2,TRBJ2-1,-,TRBV2,CAYHGTSGYEQFF,TGTGCCTACCACGGGACTAGCGGCTATGAGCAGTTCTTC
-,TRBJ2-1,-,TRBV28,CASSLRRGNNEQFF,TGTGCCAGCAGTTTAAGAAGGGGGAACAATGAGCAGTTCTTC
-,TRBJ2-2,-,TRBV5-1,CASSLTSGASTGELFF,TGCGCCAGCAGCTTGACTTCCGGGGCTTCTACCGGGGAGCTGTTTTTT
TRBD1,TRBJ1-1,-,TRBV5-1,CASSGRTGGTEAFF,TGCGCCAGCAGCGGGCGGACAGGGGGCACTGAAGCTTTCTTT
-,TRBJ1-4,-,TRBV7-2,CASSLNGSPNEKLFF,TGTGCCAGCAGCTTAAACGGATCGCCTAATGAAAAACTGTTTTTT
-,TRBJ1-5,few,TRBV4-2,CASSQDLGRKDQPQHF,TGTGCCAGCAGCCAAGATCTTGGCAGGAAGGATCAGCCCCAGCATTTT
TRBD1,TRBJ1-1,-,TRBV5-1,CASSPRDSTLNTEAFF,TGCGCCAGCAGCCCTAGGGACAGTACCCTGAACACTGAAGCTTTCTTT
-,TRBJ2-2,-,TRBV14,CASSQVFDTGELFF,TGTGCCAGCAGCCAAGTCTTTGACACCGGGGAGCTGTTTTTT
-,TRBJ2-3,once,TRBV28,CASSLRDTQYF,TGTGCCAGCAGTTTAAGGGATACGCAGTATTTT
TRBD2,TRBJ2-6,-,TRBV28,CASSFGTSGASGANVLTF,TGTGCCAGCAGTTTTGGGACTAGCGGGGCCTCTGGGGCCAACGTCCTGACTTTC
-,TRBJ1-1,-,TRBV5-5,CASSGRVLNTEAFF,TGTGCCAGCAGCGGCAGGGTACTGAACACTGAAGCTTTCTTT
-,TRBJ1-5,-,TRBV6-1,CASSATKIPRDAQPQHF,TGTGCCAGCAGTGCCACTAAGATTCCCAGAGATGCCCAGCCCCAGCATTTT
-,TRBJ2-1,-,TRBV6-5,CASSYSRVYNEQFF,TGTGCCAGCAGTTACTCGAGGGTCTACAATGAGCAGTTCTTC
TRBD2,TRBJ2-5,-,TRBV7-3,CASSPSGGRQETQYF,TGTGCCAGCAGTCCTAGCGGGGGCCGCCAAGAGACCCAGTACTTC
-,TRBJ2-7,-,TRBV7-2,CASSLVAARDLNYEQYF,TGTGCCAGCAGCTTAGTCGCGGCCCGGGACCTAAATTACGAGCAGTACTTC
-,TRBJ1-5,-,TRBV21-1,CANQPQHF,TGTGCGAATCAGCCCCAGCATTTT
-,TRBJ2-5,-,TRBV30,CAWSPTRGRAQYF,TGTGCCTGGAGTCCTACCCGGGGAAGGGCCCAGTACTTC
-,TRBJ2-7,-,TRBV6-5,CASTYRAGFSYEQYF,TGTGCCAGCACGTATCGGGCGGGATTCTCCTACGAGCAGTACTTC
TRBD1,TRBJ1-2,-,TRBV27,CASSVTGGGYTF,TGTGCCAGCAGCGTGACAGGGGGAGGCTACACCTTC
TRBD1,TRBJ1-1,-,TRBV11-3,CASSPIREGAYTEAFF,TGTGCCAGCAGCCCCATCAGGGAGGGGGCTTACACTGAAGCTTTCTTT
-,TRBJ2-5,few,TRBV6-1,CASSEGPGQETQYF,TGTGCCAGCAGTGAAGGACCCGGGCAAGAGACCCAGTACTTC
TRBD1,TRBJ1-1,-,TRBV7-3,CASSWDRGCIGTEAFF,TGTGCCAGCAGCTGGGACAGGGGGTGCATTGGGACTGAAGCTTTCTTT
TRBD1,TRBJ2-1,-,TRBV7-9,CASSRDRAYNEQFF,TGTGCCAGCAGCCGGGACAGGGCCTACAATGAGCAGTTCTTC
-,TRBJ1-2,-,TRBV7-9,CASSSRTPTKHGYTF,TGTGCCAGCAGCTCCAGGACACCCACGAAGCATGGCTACACCTTC
-,TRBJ1-2,-,TRBV10-3,CAILTNYGYTF,TGTGCCATACTTACTAACTATGGCTACACCTTC
TRBD1,TRBJ2-3,-,TRBV30,CAWSAFRDRSTDTQYF,TGTGCCTGGAGTGCCTTCCGGGACAGAAGCACAGATACGCAGTATTTT